This record concerns one T cell receptor (beta chain) sequence. These data belong to a study of blood T cells in healthy people across ages. Study background: About one barcoded TCR beta cDNA was captured per two T cells.

Every donor provided roughly 10 milliliters of peripheral blood. With a J-beta primer mix and a sample-barcoded 5' primer, a second PCR ran roughly 6 to 12 cycles. TCRdb reanalysed the 5' RACE reads using MiXCR and keeps one entry per CDR3 protein. This sample has 550,000 to 750,000 distinct CDR3 sequences, with over 20% found just once. This clonotype originated in a man between 70 and 80 years old in good health. Sequenced: blood.

CDR3 region: CASQTGLSYEQYF. The CDR3 bases are TGTGCCTCCCAGACAGGGCTTTCTTACGAGCAGTACTTC. The genes are TRBV30 and TRBJ2-1, with 7 bases fitting TRBD1. Near its end, the DNA agrees better with TRBJ2-7, so the J call may be wrong. The CDR3 totals 13 residues. Germline CDR1 and CDR2: GTSNPN and SVGIG (reference sequence).